This paragraph reports one T cell receptor (beta chain). These data originate in a study of blood T cell repertoires in COVID-19. Sequencing was performed with immunoSEQ multiplex PCR; in TCRdb, only in-frame clones are kept and a portion is missing. The data show over 450,000 clones, roughly nine tenths seen once. The CDR3 extends over 14 amino acids. V lost 4 bases, J lost 5 bases, and 6 bases stayed unmatched. The germline V gene has CDR1 SGHAT and CDR2 FQDESV (reference sequence). The Seattle patients joined while their infection was active and were tracked longitudinally afterward. Sequenced sample: peripheral blood. This TCR was recovered from a woman aged 50 to 60 with COVID-19, enrolled during active disease. The chain couples TRBV11-1 to TRBJ2-7; 9 bases map to TRBD1. The CDR3 loop is CASSSDRGGDEQYF. CDR3 nucleotides: TGTGCCAGCAGCTCGGACAGGGGAGGGGACGAGCAGTACTTC.